The 22 T cell receptor beta chains presented below share a single source sample, sequenced in a study of T-cell reconstitution after alpha-beta-depleted transplantation in children. As it was prepared, the TCRbeta library received unique molecular identifiers. TCRdb used MiXCR to reprocess the PCR reads, holding one entry per CDR3 protein. The data contain some 400,000 distinct CDR3 sequences, around 21% of them singletons. The material sequenced was PBMCs from the stem cell graft donor, taken from the stem cell graft. These receptors were collected from a human donor who donated a stem cell graft to a child with acute myeloid leukemia.

Comment on this clonotype: A read error may account for a junction end that differs from germline. The chain carries TRBV5-1 and TRBJ2-6, with unresolved D. This CDR3 region has 15 residues. Germline-derived CDR1 and CDR2 are SGHRS and YFSETQ. The CDR3 reads CASSLGGSEANVLTF. DNA for the CDR3: TGCGCCAGCAGCTTGGGGGGATCTGAGGCCAACGTCCTGACTTTC.

This clonotype has just a few counts. The V and J genes are TRBV5-1 and TRBJ1-1; D perhaps matches TRBD1 (6 bases). This CDR3 has 17 amino acids. Germline assignment: CDR1 SGHRS and CDR2 YFSETQ. With 5 bases removed from V and 4 bases from J, the gap between germline ends came to 24 bases. The CDR3 DNA sequence: TGCGCCAGCAGTCACGGGGGTGGGGGCGCCTTATTCACTGAAGCTTTCTTT. It encodes CASSHGGGGALFTEAFF.

The V gene is TRBV12-3 or TRBV12-4, the J gene TRBJ1-5, with 8 bases that match TRBD1. The CDR3 is 15 residues long. V shed 3 bases and J 2 bases; nucleotides not matched to a gene: 3. CDR3 protein: CASSLPGGRNQPQHF. The CDR3 DNA follows: TGTGCCAGCAGTTTGCCAGGGGGCCGCAATCAGCCCCAGCATTTT.

This clonotype was recorded at least ten times. The gene calls are TRBV20-1 and TRBJ2-2; D is uncertain. The CDR3 is made up of 16 amino acids. V lost 2 bases to trimming and J lost 4 bases, with 17 bases between them. Germline assignment: CDR1 DFQATT and CDR2 SNEGSKA (reference sequence). CDR3 residues: CSARPLKDRGTGELFF. CDR3 coding DNA: TGCAGTGCTAGACCACTAAAGGATCGTGGCACCGGGGAGCTGTTTTTT.

This clonotype came up many times. The chain joins TRBV29-1 to TRBJ2-5; maybe TRBD2 (5 bases). Trimming took off 6 bases at V and 3 bases at J, with 14 bases between the two ends. The CDR3 runs 13 residues. CDR1 SQVTM and CDR2 ANQGSEA come from the germline V gene. CDR3 coding DNA: TGCAGCGTGCGTCAGCGGTTGAAAGAGACCCAGTACTTC. This sequence encodes CSVRQRLKETQYF.

This clonotype was detected ten times or more. This chain uses TRBV12-3 or TRBV12-4 with TRBJ2-2, with TRBD1 identical over 8 bases. Trimming cost V 6 bases and J 6 bases; bases outside gene matches: 6. The CDR3 consists of 14 residues. Here the CDR3 reads CASRQGTGPGELFF. CDR3 DNA: TGTGCCAGCAGGCAGGGGACAGGTCCCGGGGAGCTGTTTTTT.

This rearrangement joins TRBV12-3 or TRBV12-4 to TRBJ2-1; TRBD1 might be the D (6 bases). V was clipped by 6 bases and J by 10 bases, with 10 bases between them. This CDR3 spans 11 amino acids. The DNA of the CDR3 is TGTGCCAGCAGAGCCGACAGGGAGCAGTTCTTC. This codes for CASRADREQFF.

Only a few counts were recorded for this clonotype. The chain couples TRBV25-1 to TRBJ2-3; no clear D gene. The germline V gene encodes CDR1 MGHDK and CDR2 SYGVNS. With 6 bases removed from V and 0 bases from J, the gap between germline ends came to 7 bases. The CDR3 is 13 residues long. The CDR3 is CASRGQSTDTQYF. CDR3 nucleotide sequence: TGTGCCAGCAGAGGTCAGAGCACAGATACGCAGTATTTT.

There are a few counts of this clonotype. V gene TRBV29-1 combines with J gene TRBJ2-3, with TRBD2 identical over 7 bases. Germline V gene lookup returns CDR1 SQVTM and CDR2 ANQGSEA. The CDR3 totals 13 residues. After removal of 4 bases from V and 2 bases from J, the junction contained 3 bases not matched to a gene. CDR3 sequence (DNA): TGCAGCGTTGGGGGGACTATCACAGATACGCAGTATTTT. It is translated as CSVGGTITDTQYF.

This clonotype came up many times. The chain combines TRBV7-9 with TRBJ1-1, with D hard to call. The V end was cut by 0 bases, the J end by 1 base, with 12 bases between. The CDR3 contains 16 residues. Germline CDR1 is SEHNR and CDR2 is FQNEAQ (reference sequence). CDR3 in amino acids: CASSLATPVGNTEAFF. The DNA of the CDR3 is TGTGCCAGCAGCTTAGCAACCCCGGTCGGGAACACTGAAGCTTTCTTT. Together with reference TRBV7-9 and TRBJ1-1, the CDR3 gives the full variable domain: DTGVSQNPRHKITKRGQNVTFRCDPISEHNRLYWYRQTLGQGPEFLTYFQNEAQLEKSRLLSDRFSAERPKGSFSTLEIQRTEQGDSAMYLCASSLATPVGNTEAFFGQGTRLTVV.

This clonotype was observed many times. The gene calls are TRBV29-1 and TRBJ2-7; D is unresolved. Germline-derived CDR1 and CDR2 are SQVTM and ANQGSEA. This CDR3 comprises 12 residues. The ends were cut back, 4 bases at V and 1 base at J, with 8 bases in the middle. DNA of the CDR3: TGCAGCGTTGTATACGGATCCTACGAGCAGTACTTC. Translating gives CSVVYGSYEQYF.

The rearrangement joins TRBV29-1 to TRBJ1-2, with TRBD1 as a possible D gene (5 bases). V shed 3 bases and J shed 3 bases, with 20 bases lying between them. Germline CDR1 SQVTM, CDR2 ANQGSEA. The CDR3 has 16 amino acids. Here the CDR3 reads CSVDYGAAHSDYGYTF. CDR3 DNA sequence: TGCAGCGTTGATTACGGGGCGGCTCATTCAGACTATGGCTACACCTTC.

This clonotype was seen a few times. The V and J genes are TRBV7-7 and TRBJ2-1, with TRBD2 identical over 16 bases. CDR1 SSHAT and CDR2 FNYEAQ come from the germline V gene (reference sequence). V trimming: 6 bases; J trimming: 5 bases; junction bases outside the gene matches: 13. The CDR3 sequence is 19 residues long. Here the CDR3 reads CASRSTGTSGRAQDNEQFF. The DNA for the CDR3 is TGTGCCAGCAGGTCCACCGGGACTAGCGGGAGGGCCCAGGACAATGAGCAGTTCTTC.

This clonotype came up a few times. The V and J genes are TRBV20-1 and TRBJ2-7; TRBD2 might be the D (6 bases). V lost 1 base and J 0 bases, leaving 10 bases between the germline ends. Germline V gene lookup returns CDR1 DFQATT and CDR2 SNEGSKA (reference sequence). CDR3 size: 14 residues. The CDR3 region has the DNA TGCAGTGCTAGAGGACTAGAATCCTCCTACGAGCAGTACTTC. Translating it yields CSARGLESSYEQYF.

The table lists this clonotype with a few counts. The chain combines TRBV10-2 with TRBJ2-5; D is possibly TRBD1 (6 bases). Germline CDR1 WSHSY, CDR2 SAAADI. V lost 3 bases to trimming and J lost 5 bases, with 10 bases between them. CDR3 length: 13 amino acids. This chain's CDR3 is CASSDWGRETQYF. CDR3 DNA: TGCGCCAGCAGTGATTGGGGGCGGGAGACCCAGTACTTC.

This clonotype was found a few times. The chain has TRBV24-1 and TRBJ2-1; D gene uncertain. CDR1 is KGHDR, CDR2 SFDVKD, per germline. The CDR3 is 11 residues long. V lost 5 bases, J lost 7 bases, and 5 bases lay in between. In DNA, the CDR3 is TGTGCCACCAGTGGAGGAAATGAGCAGTTCTTC. It is translated as CATSGGNEQFF.

This chain links TRBV6-5 with TRBJ2-7; D is ambiguous. CDR1 and CDR2 from the germline V gene are MNHEY and SVGAGI. Trimming removed 2 bases at V and 4 bases at J, with 12 bases between. The CDR3 is made up of 14 amino acids. Written as DNA, the CDR3 is TGTGCCAGCAGTTACGAATTACACGGTTACGAGCAGTACTTC. Protein sequence: CASSYELHGYEQYF.

The chain joins TRBV5-1 to TRBJ2-1, with D maybe TRBD1 (6 bases). Germline CDR1 reads SGHRS; CDR2 reads YFSETQ. V dropped 4 bases and J dropped 3 bases, with 17 bases sitting between them. The CDR3 has 16 residues. The DNA for the CDR3 is TGCGCCAGCAGCCAGTCCGGGGCGACAGGCTACAATGAGCAGTTCTTC. This gives the protein CASSQSGATGYNEQFF.

The chain carries TRBV21-1 and TRBJ1-5; TRBD1 was called by the table and not checked on the DNA. TRBV21-1 is reported as a pseudogene. The CDR3 has 14 residues. CDR3: CASSLPGRVQPQHF. DNA for the CDR3: TGTGCCAGCAGCCTTCCAGGGAGAGTTCAGCCCCAGCATTTT.

The genes are TRBV30 and TRBJ2-3, with a weak D call TRBD2 (5 bases). CDR1 and CDR2 from the germline V gene are GTSNPN and SVGIG (reference sequence). This CDR3 spans 13 amino acids. Trimming stripped 8 bases from V and 2 bases from J, with 14 bases between. CDR3 residues: CARGEGSTDTQYF. The CDR3 DNA is TGTGCCCGCGGTGAGGGTTCCACAGATACGCAGTATTTT.

This chain uses TRBV7-2 with TRBJ1-5; D is possibly TRBD1 (5 bases). V lost 1 base and J lost 5, with 9 bases in between. CDR1 and CDR2 from the germline V gene are SGHTA and FQGNSA. This CDR3 has 14 amino acids. In DNA form, the CDR3 reads TGTGCCAGCAGCTTAGTGGGGGGAGATCAGCCCCAGCATTTT. Protein product: CASSLVGGDQPQHF. Looking up the rest from reference TRBV7-2 and TRBJ1-5 gives the full variable domain: GAGVSQSPSNKVTEKGKDVELRCDPISGHTALYWYRQSLGQGLEFLIYFQGNSAPDKSGLPSDRFSAERTGGSVSTLTIQRTQQEDSAVYLCASSLVGGDQPQHFGDGTRLSIL.

This clonotype was counted only a few times. The chain couples TRBV4-1 to TRBJ2-3; 7 bases fit TRBD1. Trimming at V came to 4 bases and at J to 2 bases, leaving 12 bases not matched to a gene. There are 17 residues in the CDR3. The germline gives CDR1 MGHRA, CDR2 YSYEKL. The CDR3 DNA follows: TGCGCCAGCAGCCCAAGGGGGCCGCCACTGACCACAGATACGCAGTATTTT. It specifies CASSPRGPPLTTDTQYF.